The 10 T cell receptor beta chains below were found in one sample sequenced in a study of shared clonotypes between healthy human individuals. TCRdb's copy holds only in-frame clones and misses some; the assay was immunoSEQ multiplex PCR. Of about 2 million clones listed, around 95% were seen once; the top ten hold more than 0.1%. Input material: naive CD4+ T cells sorted from blood. Indicated subset: CD45RA+ positively selected. All receptors come from a young man in good health.

The chain joins TRBV25-1 to TRBJ1-2; TRBD1 aligns across 9 bases. The CDR3 covers 14 residues. Trimming took 4 bases from V and 5 from J; bases not matched to a gene: 5. CDR1 and CDR2 from the germline V gene are MGHDK and SYGVNS. In DNA, the CDR3 is TGTGCCAGCAGTGCTACAGGGGGCAAGTATGGCTACACCTTC. Protein product: CASSATGGKYGYTF.

This chain links TRBV9 with TRBJ2-7, with 8 bases matching TRBD2. CDR1 and CDR2 (germline): SGDLS, YYNGEE. The V gene end was trimmed by 4 bases and the J gene end by 2 bases; junction bases not matched to a gene: 8. The CDR3 runs to 15 residues. The CDR3 coding sequence is TGTGCCAGCAGCCGCATGAGCGGGGGTCCCTACGAGCAGTACTTC. It encodes CASSRMSGGPYEQYF.

The chain links TRBV7-2 to TRBJ1-1; no clear D gene. Germline CDR1 SGHTA, CDR2 FQGNSA. Trimming left V 5 bases short and J 4 bases short, with 29 bases between. The CDR3 loop spans 19 amino acids. The CDR3 DNA follows: TGTGCCAGCAGCCCAAGCAGGATGCTCTCCAGTTTTATGGGCACTGAAGCTTTCTTT. Protein: CASSPSRMLSSFMGTEAFF.

With regard to this clone: The sample carries other DNA sequences with the same CDR3. The gene calls are TRBV5-1 and TRBJ2-1, with 10 nucleotides matching TRBD1. The germline V gene encodes CDR1 SGHRS and CDR2 YFSETQ. With V trimmed by 0 bases and J by 6 bases, 6 bases remained unmatched. CDR3 length: 16 residues. As DNA, the CDR3 is TGCGCCAGCAGCTTGGCGGGACAGGGGTATGGCAATGAGCAGTTCTTC. It encodes CASSLAGQGYGNEQFF.

The V gene is TRBV7-9, the J gene TRBJ2-1, with D perhaps TRBD1 (6 bases). V lost 5 bases and J lost 4, with 12 bases in between. CDR3 length: 14 amino acids. Looked up from germline, CDR1 is SEHNR and CDR2 is FQNEAQ (reference sequence). The CDR3 sequence: CASSPGQTYNEQFF. The CDR3 region has the DNA TGTGCCAGCAGCCCTGGACAGACATACAATGAGCAGTTCTTC.

As for this clone: Compared with germline, one end of the junction differs, possibly owing to a read error. J is TRBJ1-5 and V is TRBV2, with D unclear. From germline, CDR1 is SNHLY and CDR2 FYNNEI. The CDR3 is 13 amino acids. CDR3 sequence reads: CASNEGPFEPQHF. The CDR3 region has the DNA TGTGCCAGCAATGAAGGCCCCTTTGAGCCCCAGCATTTT.

The V and J genes are TRBV13 and TRBJ2-2, with TRBD1 matching over 10 bases. CDR1 and CDR2 (germline): PRHDT, FYEKMQ (reference sequence). The CDR3 has 17 amino acids. Losses at the gene ends were 5 bases for V and 2 bases for J; bases not matched to a gene: 8. The DNA of the CDR3 is TGTGCCAGCAGCCCGGGGACAGGGGAACTAAACACCGGGGAGCTGTTTTTT. It specifies CASSPGTGELNTGELFF.

This clone was seen more than once but under ten times. The chain has TRBV19 and TRBJ1-6; D unclear. V lost 5 bases, J lost 10 bases, and 9 bases lay in between. The germline V gene has CDR1 LNHDA and CDR2 SQIVND (reference sequence). The CDR3 runs to 12 residues. Here the CDR3 DNA reads TGTGCCAGTAGTCCCCACGACTCACCCCTCCACTTT. This encodes CASSPHDSPLHF.

The chain recombines TRBV5-1 with TRBJ2-7, with a possible D match to TRBD2 (6 bases). This CDR3 region has 15 residues. Trimming left V 7 bases short and J 0 bases short, with 17 bases between. Germline V CDR1 and CDR2: SGHRS, YFSETQ. In DNA form, the CDR3 reads TGCGCCAGCCGATCGCAGTGGGGGGTCTCCTACGAGCAGTACTTC. Its protein product is CASRSQWGVSYEQYF.

The chain is built from TRBV5-1 and TRBJ2-2, with TRBD1 as a possible D gene (6 bases). V lost 0 bases and J lost 1, with 13 bases in between. Germline assignment: CDR1 SGHRS and CDR2 YFSETQ. The CDR3 spans 17 residues. CDR3 DNA sequence: TGCGCCAGCAGCTTGGGAGAGGGGGTCGTGAACACCGGGGAGCTGTTTTTT. Its protein is CASSLGEGVVNTGELFF.